The clone carrying this T cell receptor (beta chain) was seen more than once but under ten times. This CDR3 region has 14 residues. Deletions cut 5 bases from V and 4 bases from J, with 9 bases between. One entry per CDR3 protein results from TCRdb running MiXCR on the 5' RACE reads. The data contain a few hundred thousand distinct CDR3 sequences, 15% to 20% of them singletons. This record belongs to a study of T-cell memory formation after mild COVID-19. Study information: Each donor largely had its own TCR clusters.

The chain carries TRBV12-3 or TRBV12-4 and TRBJ1-6; no firm D call. This receptor was identified in a man between 18 and 35 years old who had mild COVID-19 (a few samples of this study predate the infection). Cell type and time point are not known. The specimen was PBMCs or a T cell subset sorted from them (not recorded which). CDR3 residues: CASSTGPYNSPLHF. In nucleotides, the CDR3 is TGTGCCAGCAGTACTGGGCCTTATAATTCACCCCTCCACTTT.